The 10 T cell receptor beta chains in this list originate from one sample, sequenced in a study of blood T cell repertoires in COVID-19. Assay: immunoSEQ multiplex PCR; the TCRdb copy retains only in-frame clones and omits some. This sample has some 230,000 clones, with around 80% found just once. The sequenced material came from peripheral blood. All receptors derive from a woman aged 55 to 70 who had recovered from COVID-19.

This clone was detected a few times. DNA of the CDR3: TGTGCCAGCAGCTACCGACAGGCCCTTTCACCCCTCCACTTT. Its protein is CASSYRQALSPLHF. The genes are TRBV11-2 and TRBJ1-6; D is perhaps TRBD1 (6 bases). This CDR3 has 14 amino acids. The ends were cut back, 4 bases at V and 9 bases at J, with 13 bases in the middle. Germline lookup yields CDR1 SGHAT and CDR2 FQNNGV.

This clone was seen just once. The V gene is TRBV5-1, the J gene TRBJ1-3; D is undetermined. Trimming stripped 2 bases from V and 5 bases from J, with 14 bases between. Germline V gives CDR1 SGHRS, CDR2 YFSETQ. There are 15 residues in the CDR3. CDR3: CASSFDLGLRNTIYF. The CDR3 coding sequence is TGCGCCAGCAGCTTTGACTTAGGTCTTCGAAACACCATATATTTT. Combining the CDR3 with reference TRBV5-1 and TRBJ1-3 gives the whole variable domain KAGVTQTPRYLIKTRGQQVTLSCSPISGHRSVSWYQQTPGQGLQFLFEYFSETQRNKGNFPGRFSGRQFSNSRSEMNVSTLELGDSALYLCASSFDLGLRNTIYFGEGSWLTVV.

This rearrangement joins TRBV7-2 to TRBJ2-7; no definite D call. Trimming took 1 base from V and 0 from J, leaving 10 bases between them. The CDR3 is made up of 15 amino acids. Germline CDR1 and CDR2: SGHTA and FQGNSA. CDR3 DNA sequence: TGTGCCAGCAGCTTAGAAAGTACCAGCTCCTACGAGCAGTACTTC. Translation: CASSLESTSSYEQYF. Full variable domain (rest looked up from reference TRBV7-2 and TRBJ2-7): GAGVSQSPSNKVTEKGKDVELRCDPISGHTALYWYRQSLGQGLEFLIYFQGNSAPDKSGLPSDRFSAERTGGSVSTLTIQRTQQEDSAVYLCASSLESTSSYEQYFGPGTRLTVT.

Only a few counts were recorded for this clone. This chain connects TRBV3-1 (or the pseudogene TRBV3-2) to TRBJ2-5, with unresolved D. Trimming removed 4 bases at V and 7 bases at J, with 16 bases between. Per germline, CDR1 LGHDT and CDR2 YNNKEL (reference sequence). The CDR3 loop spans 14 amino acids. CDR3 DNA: TGTGCCAGCAGCCCCCACGACTCTCCTGGGACCCAGTACTTC. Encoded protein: CASSPHDSPGTQYF.

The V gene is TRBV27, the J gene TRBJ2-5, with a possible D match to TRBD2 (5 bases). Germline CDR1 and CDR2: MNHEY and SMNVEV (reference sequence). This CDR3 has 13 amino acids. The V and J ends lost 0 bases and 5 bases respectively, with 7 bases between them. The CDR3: CASSLSLAETQYF. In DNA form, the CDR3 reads TGTGCCAGCAGTTTATCGCTAGCTGAGACCCAGTACTTC.

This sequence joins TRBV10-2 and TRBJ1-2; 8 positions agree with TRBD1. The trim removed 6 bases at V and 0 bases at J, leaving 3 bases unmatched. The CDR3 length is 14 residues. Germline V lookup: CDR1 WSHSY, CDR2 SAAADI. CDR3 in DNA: TGCGCCAGCAGCGACAGGGGAGCTAACTATGGCTACACCTTC. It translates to CASSDRGANYGYTF.

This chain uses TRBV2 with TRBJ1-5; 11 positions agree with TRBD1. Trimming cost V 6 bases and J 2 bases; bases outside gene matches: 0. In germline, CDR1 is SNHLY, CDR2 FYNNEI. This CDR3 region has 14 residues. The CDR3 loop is CASRGQGGNQPQHF. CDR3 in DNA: TGTGCCAGCAGGGGACAGGGGGGCAATCAGCCCCAGCATTTT.

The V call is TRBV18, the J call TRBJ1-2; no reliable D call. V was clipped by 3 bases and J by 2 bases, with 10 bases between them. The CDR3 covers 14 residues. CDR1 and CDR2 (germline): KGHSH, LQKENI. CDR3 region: CASSPGSENYGYTF. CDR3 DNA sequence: TGTGCCAGCTCACCTGGCAGCGAAAACTATGGCTACACCTTC.

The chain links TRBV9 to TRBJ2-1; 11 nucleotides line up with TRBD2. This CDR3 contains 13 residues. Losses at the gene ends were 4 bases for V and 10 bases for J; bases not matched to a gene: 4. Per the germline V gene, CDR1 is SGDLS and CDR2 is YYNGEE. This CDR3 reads CASSLAGGEEQFF. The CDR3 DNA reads TGTGCCAGCAGCCTAGCGGGGGGCGAGGAGCAGTTCTTC.

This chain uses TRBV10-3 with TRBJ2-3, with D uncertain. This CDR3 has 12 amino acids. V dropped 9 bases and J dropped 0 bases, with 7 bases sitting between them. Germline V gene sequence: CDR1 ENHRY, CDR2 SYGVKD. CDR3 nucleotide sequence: TGTGCCATGGGCCAGAGCACAGATACGCAGTATTTT. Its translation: CAMGQSTDTQYF.